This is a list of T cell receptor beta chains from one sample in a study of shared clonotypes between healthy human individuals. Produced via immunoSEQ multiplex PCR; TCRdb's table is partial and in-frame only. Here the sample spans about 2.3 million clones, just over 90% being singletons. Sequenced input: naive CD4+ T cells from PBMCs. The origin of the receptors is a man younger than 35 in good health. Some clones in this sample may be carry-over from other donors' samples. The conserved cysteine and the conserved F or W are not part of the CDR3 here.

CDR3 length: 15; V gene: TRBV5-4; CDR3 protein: ASSPGLAGSTGREQY
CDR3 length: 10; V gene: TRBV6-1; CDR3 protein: ASSEAQETQY
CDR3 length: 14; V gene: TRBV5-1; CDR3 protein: ASSYPGTGATGELF
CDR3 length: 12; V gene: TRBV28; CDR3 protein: ASRPPVRGNTIY
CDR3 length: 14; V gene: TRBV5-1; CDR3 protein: ASSLGPGATTDTQY
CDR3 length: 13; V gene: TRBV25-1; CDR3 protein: ASSEFGFSGNTIY
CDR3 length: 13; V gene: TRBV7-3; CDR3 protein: ASSPTSGHTGELF
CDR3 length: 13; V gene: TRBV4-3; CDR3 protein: ASSHAWTGGNEQF
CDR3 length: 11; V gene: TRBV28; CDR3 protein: ASSPGRNYGYT
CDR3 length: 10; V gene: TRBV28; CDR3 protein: ASSEIGQLQY
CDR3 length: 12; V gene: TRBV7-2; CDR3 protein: ASSLDRGPETQY
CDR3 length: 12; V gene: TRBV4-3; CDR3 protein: ASSQEPPGNEQF
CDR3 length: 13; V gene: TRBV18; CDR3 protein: ASSPQTGETGELF
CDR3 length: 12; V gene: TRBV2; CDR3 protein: ASRGSGYQETQY
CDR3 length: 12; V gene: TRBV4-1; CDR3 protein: ASSQDHFTDTQY
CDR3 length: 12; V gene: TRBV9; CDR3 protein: ASSAQLGVYEQY
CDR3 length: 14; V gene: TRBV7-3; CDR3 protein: ASSLMATGGVNEQF
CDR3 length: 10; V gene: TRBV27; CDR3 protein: ASNLKNYGYT
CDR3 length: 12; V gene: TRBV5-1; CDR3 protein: ASSLAVGNTEAF
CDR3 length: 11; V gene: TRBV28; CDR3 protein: ASSFSPGAPQY
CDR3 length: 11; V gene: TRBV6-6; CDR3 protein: ASSTRQTNEQF
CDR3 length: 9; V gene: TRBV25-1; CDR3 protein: ASSRGYGYT
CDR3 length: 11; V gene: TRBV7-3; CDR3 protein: ASSLGQNYGYT
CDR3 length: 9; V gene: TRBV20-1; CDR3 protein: SAPNSYEQY
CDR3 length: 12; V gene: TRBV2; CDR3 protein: ASKDSGSSYEQY
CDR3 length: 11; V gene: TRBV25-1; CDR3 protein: ASSADSAYEQY
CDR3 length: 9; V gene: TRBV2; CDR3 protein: ATGAGDTQY
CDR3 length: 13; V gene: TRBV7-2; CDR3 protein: ASSLAGQSYTEAF
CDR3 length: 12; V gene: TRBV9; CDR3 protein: ASSPPGGIEKLF
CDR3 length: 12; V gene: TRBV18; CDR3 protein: ASSPRTDNQPQH
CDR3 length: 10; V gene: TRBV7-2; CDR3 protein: ASSLVGQPQH
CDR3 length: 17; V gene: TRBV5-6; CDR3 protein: ASSSLGQQQDGSYNEQF
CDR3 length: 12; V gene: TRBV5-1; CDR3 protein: ASSLARNTGELF
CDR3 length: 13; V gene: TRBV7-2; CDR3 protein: ASSSHTLANYGYT
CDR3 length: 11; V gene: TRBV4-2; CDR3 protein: ASSLTSDNEQF
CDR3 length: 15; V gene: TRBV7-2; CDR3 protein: ASNLLAEGISYNEQF
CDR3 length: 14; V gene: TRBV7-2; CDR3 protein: ASSLVSGIGTGELF
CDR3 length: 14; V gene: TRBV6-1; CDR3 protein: ASSDYPGRGNQPQH
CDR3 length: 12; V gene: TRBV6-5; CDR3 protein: ASSYPTGGDTQY
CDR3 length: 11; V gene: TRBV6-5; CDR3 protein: ASGTDMNTEAF
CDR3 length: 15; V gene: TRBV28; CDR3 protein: ASSGRTGRNFNQPQH
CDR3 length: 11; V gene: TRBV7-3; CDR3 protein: ASSPRTGVEQY